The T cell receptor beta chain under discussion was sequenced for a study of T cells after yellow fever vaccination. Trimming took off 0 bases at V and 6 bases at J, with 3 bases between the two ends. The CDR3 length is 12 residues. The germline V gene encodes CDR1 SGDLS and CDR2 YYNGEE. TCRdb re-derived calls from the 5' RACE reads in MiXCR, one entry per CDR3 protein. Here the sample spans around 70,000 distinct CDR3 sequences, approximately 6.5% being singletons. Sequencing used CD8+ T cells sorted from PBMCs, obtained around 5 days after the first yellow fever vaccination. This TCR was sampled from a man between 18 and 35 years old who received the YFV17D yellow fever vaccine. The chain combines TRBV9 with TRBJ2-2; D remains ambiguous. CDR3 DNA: TGTGCCAGCAGCGTAGGTCCCGGGGAGCTGTTTTTT. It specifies CASSVGPGELFF.